This TCR beta chain stems from a study of cytomegalovirus exposure and HLA in healthy donors. Trimming took 1 base from V and 6 from J, leaving 6 bases between them. The CDR3 extends over 13 amino acids. CDR1 and CDR2 (germline): SGHTA, FQGTGA. It was with 60 Vbeta and 13 Jbeta primers that the PCR ran. Sequenced by immunoSEQ multiplex PCR; TCRdb stores in-frame clones only, minus some. The top ten clones hold more than 2% of a sample with around 99,000 clones, 81% of them seen once. Findings and limits, study-wide: When presence/absence was analysed, sequencing depth was taken to be roughly uniform across donors. TCR beta V- and J-gene trimming was later associated with a missense DCLRE1C variant.

A note on this clone: What it binds is not known.

V gene TRBV7-3 combines with J gene TRBJ2-2; the D gene is possibly TRBD2 (5 bases). This clonotype was sampled from a man aged 25-45 years in good health and CMV-seronegative. Sequences were obtained from PBMCs. CDR3 region: CASSLRRAGELFF. The CDR3 bases are TGTGCCAGCAGCTTAAGGCGGGCCGGGGAGCTGTTTTTT. The full variable domain, rest sourced from reference TRBV7-3 and TRBJ2-2, is GAGVSQTPSNKVTEKGKYVELRCDPISGHTALYWYRQSLGQGPEFLIYFQGTGAADDSGLPNDRFFAVRPEGSVSTLKIQRTERGDSAVYLCASSLRRAGELFFGEGSRLTVL.